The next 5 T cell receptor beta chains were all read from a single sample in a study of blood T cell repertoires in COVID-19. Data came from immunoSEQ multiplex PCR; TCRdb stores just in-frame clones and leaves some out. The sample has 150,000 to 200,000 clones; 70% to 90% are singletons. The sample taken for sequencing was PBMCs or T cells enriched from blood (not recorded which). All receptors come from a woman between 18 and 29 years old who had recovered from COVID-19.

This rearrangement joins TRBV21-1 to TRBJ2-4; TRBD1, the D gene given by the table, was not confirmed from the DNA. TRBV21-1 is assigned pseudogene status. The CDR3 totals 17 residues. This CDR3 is CASSKKETGIVKNIQYF. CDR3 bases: TGTGCCAGCAGCAAAAAGGAGACAGGTATTGTAAAAAACATTCAGTACTTC.

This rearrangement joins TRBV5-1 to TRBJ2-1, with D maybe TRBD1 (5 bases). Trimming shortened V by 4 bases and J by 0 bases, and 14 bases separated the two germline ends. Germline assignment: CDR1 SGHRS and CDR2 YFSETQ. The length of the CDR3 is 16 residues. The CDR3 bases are TGCGCCAGCAGCCTAAGACAGACCGTCTCCTACAATGAGCAGTTCTTC. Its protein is CASSLRQTVSYNEQFF. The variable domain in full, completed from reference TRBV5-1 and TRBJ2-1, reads KAGVTQTPRYLIKTRGQQVTLSCSPISGHRSVSWYQQTPGQGLQFLFEYFSETQRNKGNFPGRFSGRQFSNSRSEMNVSTLELGDSALYLCASSLRQTVSYNEQFFGPGTRLTVL.

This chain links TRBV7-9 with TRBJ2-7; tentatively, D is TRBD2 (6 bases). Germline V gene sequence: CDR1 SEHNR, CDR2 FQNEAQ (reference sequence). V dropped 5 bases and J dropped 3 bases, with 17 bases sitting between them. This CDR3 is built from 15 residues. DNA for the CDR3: TGTGCCAGCAGCGGCGGGACTGGAGCTTACTACGAGCAGTACTTC. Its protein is CASSGGTGAYYEQYF.

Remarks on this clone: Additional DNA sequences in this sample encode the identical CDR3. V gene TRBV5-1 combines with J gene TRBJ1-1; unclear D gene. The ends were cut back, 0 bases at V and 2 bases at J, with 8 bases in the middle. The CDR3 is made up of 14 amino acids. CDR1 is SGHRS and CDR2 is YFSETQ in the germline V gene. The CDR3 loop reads CASSLVGGNTEAFF. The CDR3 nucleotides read TGCGCCAGCAGCTTGGTTGGCGGTAACACTGAAGCTTTCTTT.

CDR3 protein: CASSPRVSSGSPLSTDTQYF. The DNA of the CDR3 is TGTGCCAGCAGTCCCCGAGTCTCTAGCGGGAGCCCATTATCCACAGATACGCAGTATTTT. The chain is built from TRBV27 and TRBJ2-3; 10 nucleotides agree with TRBD2. This CDR3 contains 20 residues. The trim removed 5 bases at V and 2 bases at J, leaving 19 bases unmatched. Per germline, CDR1 MNHEY and CDR2 SMNVEV (reference sequence).